The present TCR beta chain was sequenced within a study of shared clonotypes between healthy human individuals. Study-wide results and limits: Among the subsets, naive ones generally showed larger estimated richness than memory ones. What rarefaction showed was incomplete sorted-subset sequencing despite large depth.

This clone appeared once. Its antigen is currently unknown. Trimming removed 5 bases at V and 3 bases at J, with 14 bases between. This CDR3 contains 14 residues. Germline values: CDR1 MNHEY, CDR2 SMNVEV (reference sequence). In the original workflow: As immunoSEQ supplied junction-only sequences (without quality scores), filtering differed. Sequencing used immunoSEQ multiplex PCR; TCRdb keeps in-frame clones, though not all of them. The V and J calls and clone size come from that table; D and trimming were worked out from the DNA. The sample records around 2.1 million clones, 90% to 97% being singletons. CD45RA+ naive and CD45RA-negative memory subsets were separated from CD4+ cells.

This chain joins TRBV27 and TRBJ2-7, with D perhaps TRBD1 (6 bases). Sequencing used naive CD4+ T cells sorted from blood. The subset here: CD45RA+ positively selected. This clonotype was obtained from a young man in good health. CDR3 residues: CASSPRVRGYEQYF. Written as DNA, the CDR3 is TGTGCCAGCAGTCCTCGTGTCAGGGGCTACGAGCAGTACTTC.